This TCR beta chain was sequenced in a study of cytomegalovirus exposure and HLA in healthy donors. Germline V gene sequence: CDR1 LNHNV, CDR2 YYDKDF (reference sequence). The V end was cut by 5 bases, the J end by 6 bases, with 14 bases between. The CDR3 loop spans 13 amino acids. Generated by immunoSEQ multiplex PCR, the TCRdb table keeps only in-frame clones and is missing some. The sample contains around 150,000 clones, approximately 89% of which appear only once. V and J are TRBV15 and TRBJ2-7, with a possible D match to TRBD1 (6 bases). Sequenced material: PBMCs. This clonotype originated in a man between 18 and 35 years old in good health and CMV-seronegative. The DNA for the CDR3 is TGTGCCACCAGCTTAGACAGGATTGTCGAGCAGTACTTC. As protein: CATSLDRIVEQYF.